Below, 31 T cell receptor beta chains from the same sample are listed, as sequenced in a study of T cell responses to AZD1222 COVID-19 vaccine. Profiled with immunoSEQ multiplex PCR; TCRdb holds only in-frame clones, not every one. Of about 160,000 clones in the sample, approximately 92% were seen once. The sample consisted of peripheral blood, taken 28 days after the second AZD1222 dose. The receptors stem from an adult who received the AZD1222 COVID-19 vaccine.

The rearrangement uses TRBV21-1 and TRBJ2-7; the table's D call TRBD2 went unverified against the DNA. TRBV21-1 counts as a pseudogene. The CDR3 is 12 residues long. The CDR3 sequence: CASALRDCEQYF. CDR3 nucleotide sequence: TGTGCCAGCGCCCTCCGGGATTGCGAGCAGTACTTC.

The table lists this clone with a few counts. V and J are TRBV2 and TRBJ1-3; D not certain. The CDR3 runs to 14 residues. Germline-derived CDR1 and CDR2 are SNHLY and FYNNEI. The V end was cut by 6 bases, the J end by 0 bases, with 9 bases between. CDR3 DNA: TGTGCCAGCAGCGCGGTCAGCTCTGGAAACACCATATATTTT. Its translation: CASSAVSSGNTIYF.

Within the sample, this clone is medium-sized. The gene calls are TRBV5-4 and TRBJ1-4, with a weak D call TRBD1 (6 bases). CDR1 is SGHNT and CDR2 is YYREEE in the germline V gene (reference sequence). V lost 0 bases, J lost 6 bases, and 6 bases lay in between. This CDR3 is built from 13 residues. DNA for the CDR3: TGTGCCAGCAGCTTGGGACAGGATGAAAAACTGTTTTTT. Its translation: CASSLGQDEKLFF.

The chain uses TRBV5-1 and TRBJ1-6; the D gene is possibly TRBD1 (5 bases). This CDR3 spans 15 amino acids. The ends were cut back, 0 bases at V and 7 bases at J, with 11 bases in the middle. Germline values: CDR1 SGHRS, CDR2 YFSETQ. The DNA for the CDR3 is TGCGCCAGCAGCTTGGACAGGCTTGAGAATTCACCCCTCCACTTT. Residues: CASSLDRLENSPLHF.

This chain links TRBV28 with TRBJ2-5; D is unclear. CDR1 MDHEN and CDR2 SYDVKM come from the germline V gene. The CDR3 has 12 amino acids. V dropped 6 bases and J dropped 5 bases, with 10 bases sitting between them. In DNA form, the CDR3 reads TGTGCCAGCAGGGAATCGCGGGAGACCCAGTACTTC. Translation: CASRESRETQYF.

The genes are TRBV15 and TRBJ2-7; 8 nucleotides align to TRBD2. Germline values: CDR1 LNHNV, CDR2 YYDKDF (reference sequence). V lost 0 bases, J lost 4 bases, and 5 bases stayed unmatched. This CDR3 is 15 amino acids long. CDR3 in amino acids: CATSRDPGLAYEQYF. The DNA of the CDR3 is TGTGCCACCAGCAGAGATCCTGGACTAGCATACGAGCAGTACTTC.

This rearrangement joins TRBV20-1 to TRBJ2-3; 11 bases are shared with TRBD2. With 3 bases clipped from V and 2 bases from J, the junction kept 7 bases outside the gene matches. The CDR3 runs to 16 residues. Germline V gene data show CDR1 as DFQATT and CDR2 as SNEGSKA (reference sequence). The CDR3: CSASGSGRAFTDTQYF. CDR3 DNA sequence: TGCAGTGCTAGTGGTAGCGGGAGGGCCTTCACAGATACGCAGTATTTT.

The V call is TRBV7-2, the J call TRBJ1-2; 7 bases fit TRBD1. V dropped 1 base and J dropped 3; count of bases not matched to a gene: 5. CDR1 is SGHTA and CDR2 is FQGNSA in the germline V gene. The CDR3 has 15 residues. CDR3 bases: TGTGCCAGCAGCTTAGAGAGGGGGCCTTACTATGGCTACACCTTC. It encodes CASSLERGPYYGYTF.

This chain's CDR3 is CASSQDPPGGSGGDTQYF. The CDR3, as DNA: TGCGCCAGCAGCCAAGATCCCCCTGGCGGGAGCGGGGGGGATACGCAGTATTTT. V gene TRBV4-1 combines with J gene TRBJ2-3, with 9 bases lining up with TRBD2. The CDR3 covers 18 residues. Losses at the gene ends were 0 bases for V and 6 bases for J; bases not matched to a gene: 13. Germline CDR1 reads MGHRA; CDR2 reads YSYEKL.

This chain links TRBV29-1 with TRBJ1-1, with D uncertain. V was trimmed by 5 bases and J by 0 bases, leaving 16 bases between them. Germline values: CDR1 SQVTM, CDR2 ANQGSEA. This CDR3 has 15 amino acids. The CDR3 nucleotides read TGCAGCGTTCCTCTCCACCCGGCCATGAACACTGAAGCTTTCTTT. Residues: CSVPLHPAMNTEAFF.

J is TRBJ1-2 and V is TRBV18, with 7 bases matching TRBD1. Unmatched junction bases numbered 8, after V lost 0 bases and J lost 7 bases. The length of the CDR3 is 15 residues. Germline V gene data show CDR1 as KGHSH and CDR2 as LQKENI. CDR3 residues: CASSPPVQGPVGYTF. The CDR3 bases are TGTGCCAGCTCACCACCGGTACAGGGGCCCGTTGGCTACACCTTC.

This clone was seen a single time. The chain employs TRBV12-3 or TRBV12-4 and TRBJ1-3; D is unclear. This CDR3 region has 13 residues. The germline V and J ends were trimmed by 4 bases and 4 bases, with 8 bases remaining between them. The CDR3 loop reads CASSSLDGNTIYF. The DNA for the CDR3 is TGTGCCAGCAGTTCACTAGACGGAAACACCATATATTTT.

This clone was counted only a few times. The chain carries TRBV24-1 and TRBJ2-2; tentative D call: TRBD1 (5 bases). Per germline, CDR1 KGHDR and CDR2 SFDVKD. This CDR3 contains 16 residues. V dropped 1 base and J dropped 0 bases, with 8 bases sitting between them. The CDR3 nucleotides read TGTGCCACCAGTGATTTCAGCAGGGCGAACACCGGGGAGCTGTTTTTT. Protein product: CATSDFSRANTGELFF.

The chain couples TRBV5-1 to TRBJ2-5; 8 bases are shared with TRBD2. Trimming at V came to 0 bases and at J to 7 bases, leaving 11 bases not matched to a gene. Germline V gene data show CDR1 as SGHRS and CDR2 as YFSETQ. CDR3 length equals 16 residues. CDR3 protein: CASSLDVTSAMGTQYF. CDR3 coding DNA: TGCGCCAGCAGCTTGGACGTGACTAGCGCTATGGGGACCCAGTACTTC.

CDR3: CASSVKGWGEAQHF. As DNA, the CDR3 is TGTGCCAGCAGTGTCAAGGGGTGGGGTGAAGCCCAGCATTTT. The genes are TRBV2 and TRBJ1-5, with D maybe TRBD1 (5 bases). Germline CDR1 is SNHLY and CDR2 is FYNNEI. This CDR3 region has 14 residues. Trimming left V 4 bases short and J 11 bases short, with 18 bases between.

This chain joins TRBV12-3 or TRBV12-4 and TRBJ1-4; no definite D call. The CDR3 totals 13 residues. Between the trimmed V and J ends, which lost 2 bases and 7 bases, there was a span of 8 bases. CDR3 DNA sequence: TGTGCCAGCAGTTTATCCCCAGTTGAAAAACTGTTTTTT. Protein: CASSLSPVEKLFF.

The DNA for the CDR3 is TGTGCCAGCAGCCGGGCGGGGGTAGAGACCCAGTACTTC. Encoded protein: CASSRAGVETQYF. The chain combines TRBV14 with TRBJ2-5, with 7 nucleotides matching TRBD2. Germline CDR1 is SGHDN and CDR2 is FVKESK. V dropped 4 bases and J dropped 4; count of bases not matched to a gene: 3. CDR3 length: 13 amino acids.

This clone was counted a single time. The chain links TRBV7-9 to TRBJ2-7; 7 positions agree with TRBD1. The germline V gene has CDR1 SEHNR and CDR2 FQNEAQ (reference sequence). This CDR3 region has 15 residues. J lost 2 bases, V lost 5 bases, and 9 bases had no gene match. CDR3 sequence reads: CASSIDRERPYEQYF. CDR3 DNA: TGTGCCAGCAGCATCGACAGGGAACGGCCCTACGAGCAGTACTTC.

The CDR3 sequence: CATSSRVFPYGYTF. The DNA for the CDR3 is TGTGCCACCAGCAGCAGGGTTTTTCCGTATGGCTACACCTTC. The chain recombines TRBV15 with TRBJ1-2; TRBD1 might be the D (5 bases). V lost 3 bases to trimming and J lost 5 bases, with 13 bases between them. CDR1 is LNHNV, CDR2 YYDKDF, per germline (reference sequence). This CDR3 comprises 14 residues.

The chain carries TRBV15 and TRBJ1-2; D call uncertain. The CDR3 is made up of 14 amino acids. Trimming removed 5 bases from V and 6 bases from J, with 16 bases in between. The germline V gene has CDR1 LNHNV and CDR2 YYDKDF (reference sequence). The CDR3 nucleotides are TGTGCCACCAGCTCCCGGGTGAGGACCGATGGCTACACCTTC. Translation gives CATSSRVRTDGYTF.

This clone was seen once. The chain carries TRBV19 and TRBJ1-1, with TRBD1 identical over 9 bases. The CDR3 covers 18 residues. V was clipped by 3 bases and J by 1 base; unmatched bases: 12. Germline V gene data show CDR1 as LNHDA and CDR2 as SQIVND (reference sequence). Here the CDR3 DNA reads TGTGCCAGTAGTATCGCGGGGACAGGGTGGGGAGGGAACACTGAAGCTTTCTTT. Encoded protein: CASSIAGTGWGGNTEAFF.

V is TRBV7-9 and J is TRBJ2-1; D is possibly TRBD2 (6 bases). The CDR3 loop spans 16 amino acids. Trimming stripped 2 bases from V and 3 bases from J, with 14 bases between. Per germline, CDR1 SEHNR and CDR2 FQNEAQ (reference sequence). The CDR3: CASSLSGAGYYNEQFF. CDR3 nucleotides: TGTGCCAGCAGCTTATCCGGGGCGGGATACTACAATGAGCAGTTCTTC. Full variable domain (outside the CDR3, taken from reference TRBV7-9 and TRBJ2-1): DTGVSQNPRHKITKRGQNVTFRCDPISEHNRLYWYRQTLGQGPEFLTYFQNEAQLEKSRLLSDRFSAERPKGSFSTLEIQRTEQGDSAMYLCASSLSGAGYYNEQFFGPGTRLTVL.

The chain employs TRBV5-1 and TRBJ1-6, with 9 bases lining up with TRBD1. The CDR3 is 15 residues long. The trim removed 4 bases at V and 7 bases at J, leaving 6 bases unmatched. Germline V CDR1 and CDR2: SGHRS, YFSETQ. The CDR3 nucleotides read TGCGCCAGCAGCCTCCGACAGGGGGAGAATTCACCCCTCCACTTT. This translates into CASSLRQGENSPLHF.

The chain links TRBV10-3 to TRBJ1-1, with TRBD1 identical over 9 bases. The CDR3 is 14 residues long. The V segment lost 5 bases and the J segment 3 bases; nucleotides outside the gene matches: 4. CDR1 and CDR2 from the germline V gene are ENHRY and SYGVKD. The CDR3 coding sequence is TGTGCCATCAGTACCCGGGACAGGGACACTGAAGCTTTCTTT. This translates into CAISTRDRDTEAFF.

The chain joins TRBV27 to TRBJ2-3, with 10 nucleotides matching TRBD2. CDR3 size: 15 residues. Trimming cost V 2 bases and J 1 base; bases outside gene matches: 0. Germline V gene lookup returns CDR1 MNHEY and CDR2 SMNVEV (reference sequence). The CDR3, as DNA: TGTGCCAGCAGTTTAGGGACTAGCGGCACAGATACGCAGTATTTT. This translates into CASSLGTSGTDTQYF.

This sequence joins TRBV24-1 and TRBJ1-2, with unresolved D. The CDR3 is made up of 15 amino acids. Trimming removed 2 bases at V and 3 bases at J, with 12 bases between. Germline V CDR1 and CDR2: KGHDR, SFDVKD. The CDR3 sequence is CATSDSLADYYGYTF. The CDR3 nucleotides read TGTGCCACCAGTGATTCCCTGGCCGACTACTATGGCTACACCTTC.

This clone appeared a few times. This chain joins TRBV19 and TRBJ2-1, with TRBD1 matching 8 bases. Per the germline V gene, CDR1 is LNHDA and CDR2 is SQIVND (reference sequence). The CDR3 is made up of 15 amino acids. V was pared by 1 base and J by 2 bases, with 1 base of the junction left unmatched. CDR3 residues: CASSIVRGPYNEQFF. CDR3 in DNA: TGTGCCAGTAGTATAGTCAGGGGGCCCTACAATGAGCAGTTCTTC. The variable domain in full, completed from reference TRBV19 and TRBJ2-1, reads DGGITQSPKYLFRKEGQNVTLSCEQNLNHDAMYWYRQDPGQGLRLIYYSQIVNDFQKGDIAEGYSVSREKKESFPLTVTSAQKNPTAFYLCASSIVRGPYNEQFFGPGTRLTVL.

This chain joins TRBV6-1 and TRBJ2-7; D is unresolved. Trimming shortened V by 0 bases and J by 3 bases, and 9 bases separated the two germline ends. This CDR3 spans 14 amino acids. Germline CDR1 is MNHNS and CDR2 is SASEGT. The CDR3 is CASSEAGIHYEQYF. CDR3 DNA sequence: TGTGCCAGCAGTGAAGCGGGGATCCACTACGAGCAGTACTTC.

For this clone: Distinct nucleotide sequences in the sample also encode this CDR3. The chain combines TRBV19 with TRBJ1-1, with D tentatively TRBD1 (5 bases). The CDR3 is 14 amino acids. Trimming stripped 2 bases from V and 1 base from J, with 8 bases between. From germline, CDR1 is LNHDA and CDR2 SQIVND (reference sequence). The CDR3 loop reads CASSIQGPNTEAFF. The CDR3 DNA reads TGTGCCAGTAGTATACAGGGTCCGAACACTGAAGCTTTCTTT.

The V call is TRBV5-1, the J call TRBJ1-2; 11 positions agree with TRBD1. The J segment lost 5 bases and the V segment lost 4 bases, leaving 4 bases of the junction unmatched. This CDR3 is 14 amino acids long. The germline gives CDR1 SGHRS, CDR2 YFSETQ. CDR3 protein: CASSTGQGAYGYTF. The CDR3 nucleotides are TGCGCCAGCAGCACCGGACAGGGGGCATATGGCTACACCTTC.

The chain combines TRBV27 with TRBJ2-2; 7 positions match TRBD1. Germline-derived CDR1 and CDR2 are MNHEY and SMNVEV (reference sequence). With V trimmed by 5 bases and J by 5 bases, 17 bases remained unmatched. The CDR3 contains 18 residues. DNA for the CDR3: TGTGCCAGCAGTAAAAGGGAAACAGGGGTGATCGGAACCGGGGAGCTGTTTTTT. Amino acid sequence: CASSKRETGVIGTGELFF.